This T cell receptor beta chain appears in the sequencing data of a study of Ad26.COV2.S vaccination and SARS-CoV-2 variants. Study details: The donor belonged to the COV1001 Ad26.COV2.S trial arm.

Study-level findings and limits: TCR breadth and depth analyses may have underestimated total T cell responses.

The data were produced by immunoSEQ multiplex PCR, yet TCRdb's version contains in-frame clones alone and is incomplete. The sample includes around 300,000 clones, 90% of them seen just once. Treatment noted: some 19 received Ad26.COV2.S at low or high dose, single or two shots; 5 received placebo; per-sample allocation not given. Samples came from day 63 after the first vaccine or placebo injection. Boston supplied an adult donor aged 18-55 years. An Ad26 vector was used to express Wuhan-strain SARS-CoV-2 spike as the vaccine. Comment on this clone: Its matching antigen is unknown.

Germline V CDR1 and CDR2: SGHTA, FQGNSA. The CDR3 loop spans 14 amino acids. The germline V and J ends were trimmed by 0 bases and 9 bases, with 12 bases remaining between them. The TCR originated in a person between 18 and 59 years old who received the Ad26.COV2.S COVID-19 vaccine or a placebo. The chain combines TRBV7-2 with TRBJ2-1, with a possible D match to TRBD2 (5 bases). Sequencing was performed on peripheral blood, taken in a trial of Ad26.COV2.S vaccine versus placebo. This chain's CDR3 is CASSLATYGGEQFF. CDR3 bases: TGTGCCAGCAGCTTAGCGACATATGGAGGTGAGCAGTTCTTC.